The 15 T cell receptor beta chains below come from one sample, sequenced in a study of T cell responses to AZD1222 COVID-19 vaccine. TCRdb's copy holds only in-frame clones and misses some; the assay was immunoSEQ multiplex PCR. The sample includes roughly 150,000 clones, about 90% of them seen just once. The starting material was peripheral blood, obtained 28 days after the second AZD1222 dose. The source of these receptors is an adult who received the AZD1222 COVID-19 vaccine.

The chain carries TRBV5-5 and TRBJ2-1; the D gene could be TRBD1 or TRBD2 (5 bases each). The CDR3 length is 15 residues. The V gene's germline CDR1 is SGHKS and CDR2 YYEKEE (reference sequence). The V gene lost 3 bases and the J gene lost 2 bases, with 12 bases spanning the gap. CDR3 protein: CASSSGTPPYNEQFF. The CDR3 DNA sequence: TGTGCCAGCAGCTCCGGGACCCCTCCCTACAATGAGCAGTTCTTC.

The chain joins TRBV30 to TRBJ1-2; D possibly corresponds to TRBD1 (5 bases). The germline V and J ends were trimmed by 4 bases and 5 bases, with 8 bases remaining between them. Germline V gene data show CDR1 as GTSNPN and CDR2 as SVGIG (reference sequence). The CDR3 has 11 amino acids. CDR3 sequence reads: CAWKEGYGYTF. DNA of the CDR3: TGTGCCTGGAAAGAGGGGTATGGCTACACCTTC.

The gene calls are TRBV6-5 and TRBJ1-3, with D unclear. CDR1 MNHEY and CDR2 SVGAGI come from the germline V gene. This CDR3 is 13 amino acids long. V lost 7 bases and J 4 bases, leaving 11 bases between the germline ends. The CDR3, as DNA: TGTGCCAGCAACAAGGAACTCGGAAACACCATATATTTT. Translation gives CASNKELGNTIYF.

This rearrangement joins TRBV19 to TRBJ1-6; 7 bases are a match to TRBD1. In germline, CDR1 is LNHDA, CDR2 SQIVND (reference sequence). V gave up 7 bases and J gave up 2 bases; unmatched junction bases: 5. The CDR3 covers 15 residues. The CDR3 here is CASTSTGTYNSPLHF. In nucleotides, the CDR3 is TGTGCCAGTACCTCGACAGGGACCTATAATTCACCCCTCCACTTT. The variable domain in full, completed from reference TRBV19 and TRBJ1-6, reads DGGITQSPKYLFRKEGQNVTLSCEQNLNHDAMYWYRQDPGQGLRLIYYSQIVNDFQKGDIAEGYSVSREKKESFPLTVTSAQKNPTAFYLCASTSTGTYNSPLHFGNGTRLTVT.

The V call is TRBV6-1, the J call TRBJ1-1; D gene uncertain. Trimming removed 2 bases from V and 0 bases from J, with 4 bases in between. Germline assignment: CDR1 MNHNS and CDR2 SASEGT. The CDR3 is 13 residues long. The CDR3 coding sequence is TGTGCCAGCAGTGAAATCCTGAACACTGAAGCTTTCTTT. This gives the protein CASSEILNTEAFF.

The CDR3 loop is CASSSMGLGAEAFF. In DNA, the CDR3 is TGTGCCAGCAGTTCTATGGGCCTTGGGGCTGAAGCTTTCTTT. The genes are TRBV27 and TRBJ1-1; D is unclear. Germline V gene sequence: CDR1 MNHEY, CDR2 SMNVEV (reference sequence). V was cut by 4 bases and J by 6 bases, with 15 bases left in between. This CDR3 spans 14 amino acids.

The rearrangement links TRBV7-9 to TRBJ1-1; 10 nucleotides align to TRBD1. The trim removed 8 bases at V and 5 bases at J, leaving 8 bases unmatched. This CDR3 is 14 amino acids long. The germline CDR1 and CDR2 sequences are SEHNR and FQNEAQ (reference sequence). Written as DNA, the CDR3 is TGTGCCAGCTCCCGGGACAGGGGTGGAACTGAAGCTTTCTTT. Translation gives CASSRDRGGTEAFF.

The chain has TRBV5-1 and TRBJ2-2; D not resolved. Per the germline V gene, CDR1 is SGHRS and CDR2 is YFSETQ. The V and J ends lost 3 bases and 6 bases respectively, with 12 bases between them. The CDR3 sequence is 14 residues long. Here the CDR3 reads CASSSRVGAGELFF. The DNA of the CDR3 is TGCGCCAGCAGCTCCCGGGTTGGTGCCGGGGAGCTGTTTTTT. The entire variable domain, with the rest obtained from reference TRBV5-1 and TRBJ2-2, is as follows: KAGVTQTPRYLIKTRGQQVTLSCSPISGHRSVSWYQQTPGQGLQFLFEYFSETQRNKGNFPGRFSGRQFSNSRSEMNVSTLELGDSALYLCASSSRVGAGELFFGEGSRLTVL.

About this clone: The identical CDR3 is also encoded by other nucleotide sequences in the sample. This chain joins TRBV5-1 and TRBJ1-1; no firm D call. CDR3 length: 14 amino acids. Germline V gives CDR1 SGHRS, CDR2 YFSETQ. V lost 0 bases and J 1 base, leaving 7 bases between the germline ends. The CDR3 bases are TGCGCCAGCAGCTTGGACGGGCGGAACACTGAAGCTTTCTTT. This encodes CASSLDGRNTEAFF.

This chain uses TRBV18 with TRBJ1-4; D remains ambiguous. This CDR3 region has 16 residues. The ends were cut back, 3 bases at V and 8 bases at J, with 19 bases in the middle. The germline gives CDR1 KGHSH, CDR2 LQKENI. CDR3 DNA sequence: TGTGCCAGCTCACCTGATCGGCGGGGAGGATGGGAAAAACTGTTTTTT. As protein: CASSPDRRGGWEKLFF.

The V gene is TRBV7-9, the J gene TRBJ1-5, with TRBD1 identical over 10 bases. The CDR3 is 14 residues long. V lost 5 bases and J lost 5; bases outside the gene matches: 3. CDR1 SEHNR and CDR2 FQNEAQ come from the germline V gene (reference sequence). CDR3 sequence (DNA): TGTGCCAGCAGCGCGGACAGGGGGGATCAGCCCCAGCATTTT. Translated: CASSADRGDQPQHF.

V gene TRBV27 combines with J gene TRBJ2-2; a possible D gene is TRBD2 (6 bases). CDR1 and CDR2 from the germline V gene are MNHEY and SMNVEV (reference sequence). V gave up 5 bases and J gave up 4 bases, with 11 bases separating them. The CDR3 extends over 14 amino acids. Here the CDR3 reads CASSGGLRTGELFF. CDR3 DNA sequence: TGTGCCAGCAGTGGAGGGCTGCGCACCGGGGAGCTGTTTTTT.

The rearrangement links TRBV28 to TRBJ2-2; TRBD1 agrees at 9 bases. The CDR3 has 16 residues. V lost 5 bases, J lost 2 bases, and 6 bases stayed unmatched. Per germline, CDR1 MDHEN and CDR2 SYDVKM. The CDR3 is CASSQRTGVNTGELFF. CDR3 nucleotide sequence: TGTGCCAGCAGTCAGAGGACAGGGGTTAACACCGGGGAGCTGTTTTTT.

This clone was found once. The rearrangement joins TRBV18 to TRBJ1-5; D gene uncertain. From germline, CDR1 is KGHSH and CDR2 LQKENI. There are 13 residues in the CDR3. V was clipped by 3 bases and J by 5 bases, with 8 bases between them. The CDR3 loop reads CASSPSQHQPQHF. The CDR3 DNA reads TGTGCCAGCTCACCCTCCCAACATCAGCCCCAGCATTTT.

The V gene is TRBV25-1, the J gene TRBJ2-3, with D maybe TRBD1 (6 bases). The length of the CDR3 is 15 residues. The ends were cut back, 6 bases at V and 6 bases at J, with 19 bases in the middle. Germline CDR1 reads MGHDK; CDR2 reads SYGVNS. Written as DNA, the CDR3 is TGTGCCAGCAGCCTGCTTCCAGGGGCTGTGGATACGCAGTATTTT. Protein product: CASSLLPGAVDTQYF.